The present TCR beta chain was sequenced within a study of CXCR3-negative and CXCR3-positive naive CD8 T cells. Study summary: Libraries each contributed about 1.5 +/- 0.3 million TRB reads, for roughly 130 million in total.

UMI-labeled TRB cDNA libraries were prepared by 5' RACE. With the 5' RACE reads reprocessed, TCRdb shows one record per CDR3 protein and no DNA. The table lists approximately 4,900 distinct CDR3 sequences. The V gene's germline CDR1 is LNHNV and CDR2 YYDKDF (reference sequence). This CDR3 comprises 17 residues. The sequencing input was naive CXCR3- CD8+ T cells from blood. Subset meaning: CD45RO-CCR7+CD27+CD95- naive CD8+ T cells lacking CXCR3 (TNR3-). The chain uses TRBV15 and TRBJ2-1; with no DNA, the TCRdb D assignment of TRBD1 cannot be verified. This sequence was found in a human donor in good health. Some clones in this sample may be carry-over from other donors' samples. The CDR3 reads CATSFLPRGRNHNEQFF.